This T cell receptor beta chain was documented in a study of read filtering for tumor transcriptome and immune sequencing. This library used roughly 400 ng RNA and molecular barcoded adaptors spanning alpha/delta and beta/gamma chains. In TCRdb, the reads were re-called with MiXCR into one record per CDR3 protein. Of about 86,000 distinct CDR3 sequences in the sample, 9% to 15% were seen once. This clonotype was recorded at least ten times. The length of the CDR3 is 13 residues. Germline V gene lookup returns CDR1 ENHRY and CDR2 SYGVKD. Between the trimmed V and J ends, which lost 6 bases and 7 bases, there was a span of 12 bases.

The source of this sequence is a donor at least 40 years old with multiple myeloma. The sequenced material came from a population of CD138-negative cells sorted from bone marrow. The chain carries TRBV10-3 and TRBJ1-4; possibly TRBD1 for D (5 bases). CDR3 DNA sequence: TGTGCCATCAGGGGGGAGGACGGTGAAAAACTGTTTTTT. This codes for CAIRGEDGEKLFF.